The sequence of this T cell receptor (beta chain) was determined in a study of graft-versus-host responses after intestinal transplantation. Concerning this clone: No antigen is known for it.

The data were produced by immunoSEQ multiplex PCR, yet TCRdb's version contains in-frame clones alone and is incomplete. The repertoire holds around 67,000 clones, with roughly 90% as singletons. Germline CDR1 MNHEY, CDR2 SMNVEV (reference sequence). The V gene lost 5 bases and the J gene lost 4 bases, with 9 bases spanning the gap. CDR3 size: 13 residues. The sequenced sample was unstimulated CD8+ T cells sorted from spleen or lymph node cells, obtained before transplant. The V gene is TRBV27, the J gene TRBJ1-5; D is ambiguous. The source is a human donor who was the organ donor for an intestinal transplant. The CDR3 loop reads CASSGRENQPQHF. The DNA for the CDR3 is TGTGCCAGCAGTGGACGGGAAAATCAGCCCCAGCATTTT.